The clone carrying this T cell receptor beta chain has only a few counts. The data were taken from a study of T-cell memory formation after mild COVID-19. Libraries for TCRalpha and TCRbeta carried sample barcodes and unique molecular identifiers via 5'RACE. MiXCR, applied by TCRdb to the 5' RACE reads, yields one record per CDR3 protein. Of about 430,000 distinct CDR3 sequences in the sample, 20% to 25% were seen once. The V gene's germline CDR1 is KGHSH and CDR2 LQKENI. This CDR3 region has 12 residues. Trimming shortened V by 3 bases and J by 6 bases, and 6 bases separated the two germline ends. V gene TRBV18 combines with J gene TRBJ1-5, with D unclear. The clonotype originates from an adult woman who had mild COVID-19 (a few samples of this study predate the infection). Cell type and time point are not known. Sequencing was performed on PBMCs or a T cell subset sorted from them (not recorded which). CDR3 nucleotides: TGTGCCAGCTCACCGCAAGGTCAGCCCCAGCATTTT. Amino acids: CASSPQGQPQHF.